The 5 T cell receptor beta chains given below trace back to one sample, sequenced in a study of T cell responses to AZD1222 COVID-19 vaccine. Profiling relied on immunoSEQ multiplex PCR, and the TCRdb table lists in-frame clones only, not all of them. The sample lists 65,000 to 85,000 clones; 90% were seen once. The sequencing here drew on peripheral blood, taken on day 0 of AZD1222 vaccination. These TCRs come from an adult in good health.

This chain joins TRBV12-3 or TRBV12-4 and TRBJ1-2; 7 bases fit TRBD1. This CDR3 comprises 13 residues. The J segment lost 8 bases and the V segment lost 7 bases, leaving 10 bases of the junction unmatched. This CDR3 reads CASNAQTGEGYTF. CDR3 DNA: TGTGCCAGCAACGCCCAAACAGGGGAAGGCTACACCTTC.

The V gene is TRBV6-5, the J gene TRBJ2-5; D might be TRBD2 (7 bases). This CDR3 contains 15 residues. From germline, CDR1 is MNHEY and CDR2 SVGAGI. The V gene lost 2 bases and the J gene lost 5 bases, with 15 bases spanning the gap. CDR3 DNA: TGTGCCAGCAGTTACGCGCAGGGGCGGGGGGAGACCCAGTACTTC. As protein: CASSYAQGRGETQYF.

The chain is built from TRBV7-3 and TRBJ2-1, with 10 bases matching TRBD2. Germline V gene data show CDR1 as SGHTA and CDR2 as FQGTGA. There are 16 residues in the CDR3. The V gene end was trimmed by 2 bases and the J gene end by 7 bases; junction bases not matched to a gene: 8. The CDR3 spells CASSLASGGAVNEQFF. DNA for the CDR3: TGTGCCAGCAGCTTAGCCAGCGGGGGGGCGGTAAATGAGCAGTTCTTC.

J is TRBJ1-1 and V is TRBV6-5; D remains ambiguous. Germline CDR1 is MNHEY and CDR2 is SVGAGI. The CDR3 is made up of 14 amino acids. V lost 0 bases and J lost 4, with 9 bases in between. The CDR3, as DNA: TGTGCCAGCAGTTACTCAGGAGGAGTCACTGAAGCTTTCTTT. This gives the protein CASSYSGGVTEAFF.

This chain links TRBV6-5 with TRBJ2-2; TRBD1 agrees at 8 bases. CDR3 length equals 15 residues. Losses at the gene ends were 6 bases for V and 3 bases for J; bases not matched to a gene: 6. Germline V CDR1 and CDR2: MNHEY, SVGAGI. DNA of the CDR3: TGTGCCAGCAGCCCATGGACAGGGTACACCGGGGAGCTGTTTTTT. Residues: CASSPWTGYTGELFF.